The source of this TCR beta chain is a study of T cells after yellow fever vaccination. Background on the study: Fractions of limited cellularity were prepared by means of SMART-Seq v4 Ultra Low Input.

TCRdb reprocessed the 5' RACE reads with MiXCR, giving one entry per CDR3 protein. The sample consists of over 250,000 distinct CDR3 sequences, over 4% of them appearing once. This clonotype was seen repeatedly, ten times or more. CDR3 length equals 13 residues. Germline V gene data show CDR1 as KGHSH and CDR2 as LQKENI. V lost 8 bases, J lost 4 bases, and 7 bases stayed unmatched. The sequence came from a man in his late teens or twenties who received the YFV17D yellow fever vaccine. The chain is built from TRBV18 and TRBJ2-5, with TRBD1 matching over 7 bases. The material was PBMCs, obtained 5 days after the yellow fever booster vaccination. CDR3 region: CASSPRQGETQYF. The CDR3 coding sequence is TGTGCCAGCAGCCCTCGACAGGGAGAGACCCAGTACTTC.